Presented here are 25 T cell receptor beta chains from one specimen sequenced in a study of spatial heterogeneity in lung cancer. The study, taken as a whole, reports: The number of expanded tumor alpha and beta chains correlated with mutation number.

Via MiXCR, TCRdb re-called the 5' RACE reads, giving one row per CDR3 protein. This sample has some 7,000 distinct CDR3 sequences; 14% occur once, and the top ten carry 7% to 9%. The antigens of these receptors remain unknown. Time point indicated: sample taken at primary tumor resection. The starting material was lung tumor tissue, obtained at surgery. These receptors were taken from a female donor with early-stage non-small cell lung cancer.

Concerning this clonotype: This beta chain is off target for a library built for alpha chains, so its abundance means little. The gene calls are TRBV5-6 and TRBJ1-5; TRBD1 matches at 8 bases. The CDR3 has 15 amino acids. From germline, CDR1 is SGHDT and CDR2 YYEEEE. V lost 6 bases to trimming and J lost 4 bases; unmatched junction nucleotides: 9. CDR3 sequence: CASIPWTGRNQPQHF. The CDR3 nucleotides are TGTGCCAGCATCCCCTGGACAGGGAGAAATCAGCCCCAGCATTTT.

By share, this clonotype counts as medium-sized. This beta chain is an unintended read in a library built for alpha chains; its size means little. This chain uses TRBV18 with TRBJ2-3; TRBD2 aligns across 7 bases. With V trimmed by 2 bases and J by 3 bases, 14 bases remained unmatched. Germline assignment: CDR1 KGHSH and CDR2 LQKENI. The CDR3 loop spans 18 amino acids. The CDR3 sequence: CASSPFPSTSGVTDTQYF. CDR3 DNA sequence: TGTGCCAGCTCACCATTCCCCTCGACGAGCGGGGTAACAGATACGCAGTATTTT.

Remarks on this clonotype: With the library built for alpha chains, this beta chain is off target and its frequency is not meaningful. The V gene is TRBV20-1, the J gene TRBJ2-7; D call uncertain. The germline V and J ends were trimmed by 6 bases and 0 bases, with 18 bases remaining between them. The CDR3 spans 15 residues. Germline loops: CDR1 DFQATT, CDR2 SNEGSKA (reference sequence). The CDR3 DNA is TGCAGTGCCCGTCAGGTTGGCCTCTTCTCCTACGAGCAGTACTTC. Translated: CSARQVGLFSYEQYF.

At least ten counts were recorded for this clonotype. This beta chain slipped into a library made for alpha chains as a stray read, so its size is not meaningful. CDR3 DNA sequence: TGTGCCAGCAGCCAAGATCCCCTTAGCGGGGCGTACAATGAGCAGTTCTTC. It is translated as CASSQDPLSGAYNEQFF. The chain combines TRBV4-2 with TRBJ2-1; 8 bases line up with TRBD2. CDR1 LGHNA and CDR2 YNFKEQ come from the germline V gene. Trimming removed 0 bases from V and 4 bases from J; junction bases left unmatched: 8. This CDR3 comprises 17 residues.

This clonotype was recorded at least ten times. With the library built for alpha chains, this beta chain is off target and its frequency is not meaningful. The chain carries TRBV6-2 or TRBV6-3 and TRBJ1-1; no reliable D call. The germline V gene has CDR1 MNHEY and CDR2 SVGEGT. Trimming pared 11 bases from V and 0 bases from J, leaving 10 bases between. This CDR3 region has 12 residues. CDR3 bases: TGTGCCCTAAGGAGTGTGAACACTGAAGCTTTCTTT. Protein product: CALRSVNTEAFF.

As regards this clonotype: The library was designed around alpha chains, so this beta chain is a stray read whose abundance carries little weight. This CDR3 is CSARTGVDQPQHF. The CDR3 DNA reads as TGCAGCGCCCGGACAGGGGTGGACCAGCCCCAGCATTTT. The chain combines TRBV29-1 with TRBJ1-5, with 9 nucleotides matching TRBD1. V was clipped by 7 bases and J by 7 bases; unmatched bases: 8. The CDR3 runs to 13 residues. Germline V gives CDR1 SQVTM, CDR2 ANQGSEA.

This clonotype came up many times. This beta chain is an off-target read within a library intended for alpha chains, so its frequency means little. The chain carries TRBV20-1 and TRBJ2-3; D gene ambiguous. The germline V gene has CDR1 DFQATT and CDR2 SNEGSKA (reference sequence). The CDR3 runs to 12 residues. The V end was cut by 5 bases, the J end by 6 bases, with 12 bases between. CDR3 sequence: CSAYNRFDTQYF. CDR3 nucleotide sequence: TGCAGTGCTTATAATCGGTTCGATACGCAGTATTTT.

This clonotype was counted at least ten times. This beta chain turned up in a library designed for alpha chains; as an off-target read, its abundance says little. The genes are TRBV28 and TRBJ2-5; the D gene is possibly TRBD1 (6 bases). The germline V gene has CDR1 MDHEN and CDR2 SYDVKM. The CDR3 has 15 residues. The germline V and J ends were trimmed by 0 bases and 5 bases, with 13 bases remaining between them. The CDR3 loop is CASSLWGAGRETQYF. CDR3 DNA sequence: TGTGCCAGCAGTTTATGGGGGGCAGGGCGGGAGACCCAGTACTTC.

This clonotype was recorded many times. Since it is a stray read in a library aimed at alpha chains, this beta chain has a size that is not meaningful. J is TRBJ2-3 and V is TRBV25-1; D is ambiguous. This CDR3 contains 12 residues. The germline V gene has CDR1 MGHDK and CDR2 SYGVNS. Deletions cut 0 bases from V and 5 bases from J, with 3 bases between. For the CDR3, the DNA is TGTGCCAGCAGTGAATACGAAGATACGCAGTATTTT. Protein sequence: CASSEYEDTQYF.

This clonotype was found many times. Because this beta chain is a stray read in a library intended to capture alpha chains, its abundance should not be given much weight. This chain connects TRBV6-5 to TRBJ1-1; maybe TRBD1 (5 bases). CDR1 MNHEY and CDR2 SVGAGI come from the germline V gene. The ends were cut back, 4 bases at V and 3 bases at J, with 15 bases in the middle. CDR3 length: 15 amino acids. DNA for the CDR3: TGTGCCAGCAGTTTGGGGACGAGAGCGTACACTGAAGCTTTCTTT. As protein: CASSLGTRAYTEAFF.

This clonotype was picked up many times. The library was built for alpha chains, so this beta chain is an off-target read and its size means little. The rearrangement links TRBV5-1 to TRBJ1-1, with a tentative D call TRBD1 (5 bases). The CDR3 sequence is 14 residues long. Trimming shortened V by 4 bases and J by 1 base, and 11 bases separated the two germline ends. Germline V gene sequence: CDR1 SGHRS, CDR2 YFSETQ. The CDR3 DNA reads TGCGCCAGCAGCCCCGCAGGGTCGAACACTGAAGCTTTCTTT. The encoded protein is CASSPAGSNTEAFF.

This clonotype was seen once. A library prepared for alpha chains yielded this beta chain as an off-target read; its size is of little meaning. The chain has TRBV5-6 and TRBJ2-2; D may be TRBD2 (6 bases). Germline V CDR1 and CDR2: SGHDT, YYEEEE. Trimming took off 6 bases at V and 4 bases at J, with 19 bases between the two ends. This CDR3 is built from 16 residues. The CDR3 DNA is TGTGCCAGCACTTGGTTGGGAGCAGCGGGCACCGGGGAGCTGTTTTTT. This translates into CASTWLGAAGTGELFF.

On this clonotype: The library was built for alpha chains, so this beta chain is an off-target read and its size means little. The V and J genes are TRBV9 and TRBJ2-5, with D possibly being TRBD1 (6 bases). V was shortened by 4 bases and J by 5 bases, with 18 bases between the two germline ends. The V gene's germline CDR1 is SGDLS and CDR2 YYNGEE. The CDR3 runs 15 residues. The CDR3 DNA is TGTGCCAGCAGCCCCCTCGGAACAGGGCGGGAGACCCAGTACTTC. Protein product: CASSPLGTGRETQYF.

This clonotype occurred once. This beta chain turned up in a library designed for alpha chains; as an off-target read, its abundance says little. The chain employs TRBV19 and TRBJ2-7; D might be TRBD2 (5 bases). V lost 5 bases, J lost 3 bases, and 11 bases lay in between. Germline V gene lookup returns CDR1 LNHDA and CDR2 SQIVND (reference sequence). The length of the CDR3 is 13 residues. The CDR3 sequence is CASSPWTGYEQYF. The CDR3 region has the DNA TGTGCCAGTAGTCCATGGACTGGCTACGAGCAGTACTTC.

This clonotype was recorded many times. Because the library targeted alpha chains, this beta chain is an off-target read whose size means little. The rearrangement joins TRBV4-1 to TRBJ2-7; D might be TRBD1 or TRBD2, each matching 5 bases. V lost 4 bases to trimming and J lost 0 bases, with 13 bases between them. This CDR3 has 15 amino acids. Germline V lookup: CDR1 MGHRA, CDR2 YSYEKL. The CDR3 DNA follows: TGCGCCAGCAGCCGTGGTGGGGGTTACTCCTACGAGCAGTACTTC. Translation: CASSRGGGYSYEQYF.

With regard to this clonotype: Little can be read into the size of this beta chain, an off-target read in a library designed for alpha chains. The chain joins TRBV29-1 to TRBJ2-7; D is possibly TRBD2 (6 bases). Germline loops: CDR1 SQVTM, CDR2 ANQGSEA. CDR3 length: 14 amino acids. V lost 6 bases and J lost 9, with 24 bases in between. The CDR3 reads CSVGPGLPVGVQYF. For the CDR3, the DNA is TGCAGCGTGGGGCCGGGACTCCCGGTAGGTGTGCAGTACTTC.

This clonotype was found many times. A library made for alpha chains picked up this beta chain off target, so its size means little. V usage is TRBV7-8 and J usage is TRBJ2-7; a weak D match, TRBD1 (5 bases). V was trimmed by 0 bases and J by 6 bases, leaving 12 bases between them. The CDR3 sequence is 14 residues long. Germline lookup yields CDR1 SGHVS and CDR2 FQNEAQ. The CDR3 protein is CASSLAQGFIEQYF. CDR3 DNA sequence: TGTGCCAGCAGCTTAGCGCAGGGATTTATCGAGCAGTACTTC.

Comment on this clonotype: A library prepared for alpha chains yielded this beta chain as an off-target read; its size is of little meaning. The rearrangement links TRBV7-9 to TRBJ2-3; D is uncertain. CDR3 length equals 13 residues. Germline V lookup: CDR1 SEHNR, CDR2 FQNEAQ (reference sequence). Trimming took 5 bases from V and 5 from J, leaving 11 bases between them. The DNA of the CDR3 is TGTGCCAGCAGCCACTCCGCAATAGATACGCAGTATTTT. It yields the protein CASSHSAIDTQYF.

Concerning this clonotype: This beta chain is a stray read from a library made for alpha chains; its abundance is not meaningful. This chain connects TRBV6-5 to TRBJ2-7; 7 nucleotides agree with TRBD1. Germline lookup yields CDR1 MNHEY and CDR2 SVGAGI. There are 14 residues in the CDR3. J gave up 4 bases and V 9 bases, and 12 bases lay outside the gene matches. The CDR3 region is CASRIHRGGYEQYF. CDR3 nucleotide sequence: TGTGCCAGTAGGATTCACAGGGGCGGTTACGAGCAGTACTTC.

This clonotype has ten or more counts. This beta chain turned up in a library designed for alpha chains; as an off-target read, its abundance says little. The chain carries TRBV7-8 and TRBJ2-3; 7 bases are a match to TRBD2. The junction had 5 bases not matched to a gene; V was cut back by 3 bases and J by 2 bases. The CDR3 contains 15 residues. The germline gives CDR1 SGHVS, CDR2 FQNEAQ. This CDR3 is CASSLGGGYTDTQYF. CDR3 bases: TGTGCCAGCAGCTTGGGCGGGGGATACACAGATACGCAGTATTTT.

This clonotype ranks as medium-sized. A library made for alpha chains picked up this beta chain off target, so its size means little. The chain combines TRBV12-3 or TRBV12-4 with TRBJ1-2, with TRBD1 identical over 8 bases. With V trimmed by 4 bases and J by 6 bases, 7 bases remained unmatched. This CDR3 comprises 14 residues. The CDR3 is CASSSDRVNDGYTF. In DNA, the CDR3 is TGTGCCAGCAGTTCGGACAGGGTTAATGATGGCTACACCTTC.

This clonotype showed up many times. For a library built for alpha chains, this beta chain is a stray read; little rests on its size. This chain joins TRBV12-3 or TRBV12-4 and TRBJ2-6, with D hard to call. V was cut by 6 bases and J by 0 bases, with 9 bases left in between. CDR3 size: 15 residues. The CDR3 protein is CASSSGLSGANVLTF. The CDR3 region has the DNA TGTGCCAGCAGCTCAGGCCTCTCTGGGGCCAACGTCCTGACTTTC.

In its sample, this clonotype was seen many times. For a library built for alpha chains, this beta chain is a stray read; little rests on its size. The rearrangement uses TRBV20-1 and TRBJ2-7, with D perhaps matching TRBD1 (5 bases). Germline CDR1 DFQATT, CDR2 SNEGSKA (reference sequence). Trimming took 6 bases from V and 3 from J, leaving 12 bases between them. The CDR3 extends over 12 amino acids. This chain's CDR3 is CSARDSYYEQYF. As DNA, the CDR3 is TGCAGTGCCCGTGACAGCTACTACGAGCAGTACTTC.

This clonotype is judged medium-sized (0.01 to 0.1%). In a library made to pick up alpha chains, this beta chain is a stray read with a size that means little. V gene TRBV13 combines with J gene TRBJ2-1; maybe TRBD2 (6 bases). Per germline, CDR1 PRHDT and CDR2 FYEKMQ (reference sequence). Trimming cost V 2 bases and J 15 bases, with 17 bases left between them. This CDR3 is 13 amino acids long. CDR3 loop: CASSLYPGGDPFF. CDR3 bases: TGTGCCAGCAGCTTATATCCCGGCGGGGACCCGTTCTTC.

This clonotype was seen only a few times. This beta chain is a stray sequence in a library constructed for alpha chains; its clone size is not meaningful. This rearrangement joins TRBV5-1 to TRBJ2-7, with D possibly matching TRBD1 (5 bases). The CDR3 sequence is 13 residues long. Trimming pared 8 bases from V and 5 bases from J, leaving 17 bases between. CDR1 and CDR2 from the germline V gene are SGHRS and YFSETQ. Written as DNA, the CDR3 is TGCGCCAGTGCCTGGGCAGGGTCAGACGAGCAGTACTTC. It is translated as CASAWAGSDEQYF.